This T cell receptor beta chain emerged from a study of T cells in Graves' hyperthyroidism and ophthalmopathy. This CDR3 contains 16 residues. Deletions cut 4 bases from V and 2 bases from J, with 17 bases between. CDR1 is LNHDA and CDR2 is SQIVND in the germline V gene (reference sequence). RNA transcripts yielded amplified TCR beta CDR3 regions. Initially, a first-round RT-PCR of the TCR CDR3 employed the HTBI primer set. TCRdb used MiXCR to reprocess the multiplex PCR reads, holding one entry per CDR3 protein. The sample contains roughly 750,000 distinct CDR3 sequences, around 17% of which appear only once. This clonotype was detected a few times.

The specimen sequenced was blood. The chain is built from TRBV19 and TRBJ2-5, with a tentative D call TRBD2 (5 bases). The source of this sequence is a young man with Graves' hyperthyroidism. The CDR3 DNA reads as TGTGCCAGTAGTAACAGAGGGAGTTTAGGTCAAGAGACCCAGTACTTC. This gives the protein CASSNRGSLGQETQYF.